The T cell receptor beta chain described here comes from a study of blood T cell repertoires in COVID-19. Recruits, aged roughly 18 to 100 years, lived in under 25 US areas. Clinical history reported by participants formed the basis on which cohorts were assigned. Profiled with immunoSEQ multiplex PCR; TCRdb holds only in-frame clones, not every one. The sample includes 360,000 or so clones, about nine tenths of them seen just once. J gave up 2 bases and V 0 bases, and 11 bases lay outside the gene matches. In germline, CDR1 is SNHLY, CDR2 FYNNEI. The CDR3 consists of 18 residues. Sequencing input: PBMCs or T cells enriched from blood (not recorded which). The sequence came from a woman in her 30s who had been exposed to COVID-19. This sequence joins TRBV2 and TRBJ2-3; 7 bases fit TRBD1. Here the CDR3 DNA reads TGTGCCAGCAGTGAAGCGAGGTTGGACAGGACCGCCACAGATACGCAGTATTTT. Residues: CASSEARLDRTATDTQYF.